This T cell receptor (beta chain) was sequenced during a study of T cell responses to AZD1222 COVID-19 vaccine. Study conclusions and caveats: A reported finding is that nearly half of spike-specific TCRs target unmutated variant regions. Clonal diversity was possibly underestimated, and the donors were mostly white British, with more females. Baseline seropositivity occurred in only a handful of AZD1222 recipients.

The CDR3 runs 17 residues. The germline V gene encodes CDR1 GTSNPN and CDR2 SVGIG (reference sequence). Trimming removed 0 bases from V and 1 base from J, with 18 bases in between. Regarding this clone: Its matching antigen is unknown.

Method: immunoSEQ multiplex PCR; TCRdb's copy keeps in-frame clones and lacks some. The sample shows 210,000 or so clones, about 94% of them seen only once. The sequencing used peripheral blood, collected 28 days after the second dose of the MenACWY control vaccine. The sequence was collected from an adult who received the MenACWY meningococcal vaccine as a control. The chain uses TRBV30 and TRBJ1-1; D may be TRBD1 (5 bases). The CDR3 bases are TGTGCCTGGAGTGTAGGGTCGGGGCCAGTTACGAACACTGAAGCTTTCTTT. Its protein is CAWSVGSGPVTNTEAFF. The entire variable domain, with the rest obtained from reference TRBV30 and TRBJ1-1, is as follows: SQTIHQWPATLVQPVGSPLSLECTVEGTSNPNLYWYRQAAGRGLQLLFYSVGIGQISSEVPQNLSASRPQDRQFILSSKKLLLSDSGFYLCAWSVGSGPVTNTEAFFGQGTRLTVV.